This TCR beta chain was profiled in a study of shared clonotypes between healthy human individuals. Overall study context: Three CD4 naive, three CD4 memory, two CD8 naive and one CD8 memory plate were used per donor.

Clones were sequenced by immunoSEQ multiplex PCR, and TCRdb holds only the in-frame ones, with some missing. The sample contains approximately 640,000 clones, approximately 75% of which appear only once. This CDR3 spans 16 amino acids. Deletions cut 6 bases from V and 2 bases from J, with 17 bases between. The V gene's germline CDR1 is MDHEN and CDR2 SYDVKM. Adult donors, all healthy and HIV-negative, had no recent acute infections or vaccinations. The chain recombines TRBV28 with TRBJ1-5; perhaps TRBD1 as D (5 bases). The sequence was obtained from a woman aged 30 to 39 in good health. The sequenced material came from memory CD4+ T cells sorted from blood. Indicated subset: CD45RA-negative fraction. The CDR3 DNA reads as TGTGCCAGCAGCCTCCCTCTCGGACATGGCAATCAGCCCCAGCATTTT. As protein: CASSLPLGHGNQPQHF.